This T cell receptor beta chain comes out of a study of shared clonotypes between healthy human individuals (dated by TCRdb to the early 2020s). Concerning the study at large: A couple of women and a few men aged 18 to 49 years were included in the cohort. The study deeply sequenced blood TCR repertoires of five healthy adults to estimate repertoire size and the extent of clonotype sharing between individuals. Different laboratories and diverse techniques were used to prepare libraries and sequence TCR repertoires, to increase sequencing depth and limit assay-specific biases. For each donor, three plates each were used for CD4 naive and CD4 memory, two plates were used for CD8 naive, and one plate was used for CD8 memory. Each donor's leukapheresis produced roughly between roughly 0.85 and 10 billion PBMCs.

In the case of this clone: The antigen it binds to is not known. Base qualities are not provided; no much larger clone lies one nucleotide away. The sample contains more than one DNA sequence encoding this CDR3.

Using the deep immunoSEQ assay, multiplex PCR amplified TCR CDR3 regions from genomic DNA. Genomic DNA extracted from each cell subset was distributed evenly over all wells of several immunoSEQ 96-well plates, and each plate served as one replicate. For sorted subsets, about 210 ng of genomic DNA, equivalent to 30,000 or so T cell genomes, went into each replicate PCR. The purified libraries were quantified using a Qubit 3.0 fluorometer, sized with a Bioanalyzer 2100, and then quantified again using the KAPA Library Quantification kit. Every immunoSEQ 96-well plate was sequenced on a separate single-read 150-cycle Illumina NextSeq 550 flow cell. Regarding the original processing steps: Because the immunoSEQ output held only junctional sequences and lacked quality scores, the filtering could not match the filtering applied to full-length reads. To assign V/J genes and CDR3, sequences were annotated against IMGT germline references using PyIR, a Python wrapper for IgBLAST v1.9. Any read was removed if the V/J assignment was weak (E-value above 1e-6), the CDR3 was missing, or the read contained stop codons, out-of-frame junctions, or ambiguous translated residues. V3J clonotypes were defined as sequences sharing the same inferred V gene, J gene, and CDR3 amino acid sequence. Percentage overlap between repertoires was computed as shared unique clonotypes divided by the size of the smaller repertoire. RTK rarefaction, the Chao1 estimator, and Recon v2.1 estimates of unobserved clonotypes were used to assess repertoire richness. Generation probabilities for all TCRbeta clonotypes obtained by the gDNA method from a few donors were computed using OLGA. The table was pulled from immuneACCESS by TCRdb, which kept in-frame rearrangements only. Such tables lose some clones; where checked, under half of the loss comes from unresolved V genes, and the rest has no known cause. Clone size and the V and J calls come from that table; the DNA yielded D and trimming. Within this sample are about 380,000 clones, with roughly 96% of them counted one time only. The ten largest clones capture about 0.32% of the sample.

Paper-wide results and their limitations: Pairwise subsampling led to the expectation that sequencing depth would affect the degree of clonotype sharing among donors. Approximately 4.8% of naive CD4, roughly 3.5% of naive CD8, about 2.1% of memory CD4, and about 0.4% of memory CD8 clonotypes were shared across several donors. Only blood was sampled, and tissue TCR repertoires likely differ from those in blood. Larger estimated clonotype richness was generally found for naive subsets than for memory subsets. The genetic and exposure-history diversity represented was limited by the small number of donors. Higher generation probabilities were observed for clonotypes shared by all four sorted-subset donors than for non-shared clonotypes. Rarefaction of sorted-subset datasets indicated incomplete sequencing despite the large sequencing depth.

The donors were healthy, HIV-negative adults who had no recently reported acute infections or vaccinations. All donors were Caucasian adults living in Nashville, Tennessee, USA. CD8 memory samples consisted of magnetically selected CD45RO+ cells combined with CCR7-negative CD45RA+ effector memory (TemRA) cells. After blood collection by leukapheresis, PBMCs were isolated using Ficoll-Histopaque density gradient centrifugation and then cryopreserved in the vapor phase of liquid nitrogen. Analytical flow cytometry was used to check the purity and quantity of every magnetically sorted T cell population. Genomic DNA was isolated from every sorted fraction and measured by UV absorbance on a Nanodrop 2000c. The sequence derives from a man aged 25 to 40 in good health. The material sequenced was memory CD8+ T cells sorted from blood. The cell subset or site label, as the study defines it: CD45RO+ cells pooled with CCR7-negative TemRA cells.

This receptor has the CDR3 CSVEVGSYEQYF. The DNA sequence is as follows: TGCAGCGTTGAAGTGGGGTCCTACGAGCAGTACTTC. The receptor chain draws on TRBV29-1 and TRBJ2-7; the D gene remains uncertain. Trimming takes 1 base from V and 1 base from J, and the germline ends sit 5 bases apart. CDR1 and CDR2 (SQVTM, ANQGSEA) derive from the germline V gene. The CDR3, from cysteine to phenylalanine, totals 12 residues. Of all the DNA, just the CDR3 is kept, 36 bases in frame from base 1.